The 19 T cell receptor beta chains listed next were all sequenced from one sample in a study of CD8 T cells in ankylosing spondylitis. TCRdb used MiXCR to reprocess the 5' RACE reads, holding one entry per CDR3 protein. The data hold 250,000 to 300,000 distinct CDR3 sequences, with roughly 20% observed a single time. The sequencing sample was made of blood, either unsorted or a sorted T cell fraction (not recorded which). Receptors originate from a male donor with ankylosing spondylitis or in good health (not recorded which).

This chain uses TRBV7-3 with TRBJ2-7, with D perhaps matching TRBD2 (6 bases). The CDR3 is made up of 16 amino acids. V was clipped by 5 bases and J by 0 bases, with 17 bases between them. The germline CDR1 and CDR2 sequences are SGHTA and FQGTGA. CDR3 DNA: TGTGCCAGCAGCCGACCGGACTACCTGAGCTCCTACGAGCAGTACGTC. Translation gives CASSRPDYLSSYEQYV.

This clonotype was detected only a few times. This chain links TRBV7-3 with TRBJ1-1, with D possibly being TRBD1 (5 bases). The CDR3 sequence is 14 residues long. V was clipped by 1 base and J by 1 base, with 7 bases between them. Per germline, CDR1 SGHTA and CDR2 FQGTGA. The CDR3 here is CASSLNGGNTEAFF. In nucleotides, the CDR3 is TGTGCCAGCAGCTTAAACGGGGGGAACACTGAAGCTTTCTTT.

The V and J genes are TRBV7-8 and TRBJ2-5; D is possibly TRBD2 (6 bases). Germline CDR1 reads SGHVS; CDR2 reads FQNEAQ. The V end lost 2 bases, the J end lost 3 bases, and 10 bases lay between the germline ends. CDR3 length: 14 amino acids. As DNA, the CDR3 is TGTGCCAGCAGCTTACTAGCGCTTGAAGAGACCCAGTACTTC. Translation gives CASSLLALEETQYF.

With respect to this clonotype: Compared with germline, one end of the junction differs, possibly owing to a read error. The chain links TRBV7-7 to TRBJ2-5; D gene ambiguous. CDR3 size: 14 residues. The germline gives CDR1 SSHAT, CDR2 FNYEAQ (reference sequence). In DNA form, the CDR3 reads TGTGCTAGCAGCTTATCTTTGGTGGAGGAGACCCAGTACTTC. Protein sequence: CASSLSLVEETQYF.

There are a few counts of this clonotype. The CDR3 region has the DNA TGCGCCAGCCAAACAAACACAGATACGCAGTATTTT. Protein: CASQTNTDTQYF. V is TRBV5-1 and J is TRBJ2-3; unclear D gene. Between the trimmed V and J ends, which lost 7 bases and 2 bases, there was a span of 8 bases. Germline loops: CDR1 SGHRS, CDR2 YFSETQ. CDR3 length: 12 residues.

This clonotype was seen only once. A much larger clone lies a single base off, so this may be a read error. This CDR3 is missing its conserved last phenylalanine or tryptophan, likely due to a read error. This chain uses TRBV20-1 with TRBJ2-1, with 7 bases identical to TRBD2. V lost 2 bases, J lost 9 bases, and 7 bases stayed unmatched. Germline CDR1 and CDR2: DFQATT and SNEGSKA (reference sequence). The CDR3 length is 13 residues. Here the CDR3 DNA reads TGCAGTGCTAGACGCGCGGGAGAGGTTGAGCAGTTCCTC. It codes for CSARRAGEVEQFL.

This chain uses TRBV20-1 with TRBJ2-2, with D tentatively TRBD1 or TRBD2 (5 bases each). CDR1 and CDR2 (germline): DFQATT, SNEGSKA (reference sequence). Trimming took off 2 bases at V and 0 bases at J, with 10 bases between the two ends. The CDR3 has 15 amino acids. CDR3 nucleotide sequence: TGCAGTGCTAGAAAGGGACCGACGAACACCGGGGAGCTGTTTTTT. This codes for CSARKGPTNTGELFF.

DNA of the CDR3: TGTGCCAGCAGCAACAGGGTCAGCAATCAGCCCCAGCATTTT. This translates into CASSNRVSNQPQHF. The chain combines TRBV6-1 with TRBJ1-5; D might be TRBD1 (6 bases). CDR1 is MNHNS and CDR2 is SASEGT in the germline V gene. The CDR3 has 14 amino acids. Trimming shortened V by 6 bases and J by 1 base, and 10 bases separated the two germline ends.

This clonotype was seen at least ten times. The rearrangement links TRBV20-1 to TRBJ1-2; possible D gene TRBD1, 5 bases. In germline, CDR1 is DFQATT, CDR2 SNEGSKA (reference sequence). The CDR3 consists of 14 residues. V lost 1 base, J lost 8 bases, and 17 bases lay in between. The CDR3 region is CSARGVGDGSGYTF. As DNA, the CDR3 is TGCAGTGCTAGAGGGGTAGGGGATGGATCCGGCTACACCTTC.

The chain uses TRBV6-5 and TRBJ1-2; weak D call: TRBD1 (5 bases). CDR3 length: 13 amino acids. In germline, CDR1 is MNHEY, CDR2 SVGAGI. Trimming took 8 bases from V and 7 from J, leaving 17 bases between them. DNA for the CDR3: TGTGCCAGCGCAGGGCAACAACCATCTGGCTACACCTTC. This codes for CASAGQQPSGYTF.

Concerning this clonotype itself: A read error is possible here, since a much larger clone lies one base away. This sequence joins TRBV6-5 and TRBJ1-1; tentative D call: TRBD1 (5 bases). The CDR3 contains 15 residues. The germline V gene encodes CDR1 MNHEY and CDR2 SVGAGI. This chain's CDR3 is CVSSYRQGLNTEAFF. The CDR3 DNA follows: TGTGTCAGCAGTTACCGTCAGGGCTTGAACACTGAAGCTTTCTTT.

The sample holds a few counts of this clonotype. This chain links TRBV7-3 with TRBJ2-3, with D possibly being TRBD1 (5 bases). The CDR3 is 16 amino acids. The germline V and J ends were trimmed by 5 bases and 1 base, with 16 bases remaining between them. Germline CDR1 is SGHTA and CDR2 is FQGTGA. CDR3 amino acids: CASSPQGARRTDTQYF. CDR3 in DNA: TGTGCCAGCAGCCCACAAGGGGCTCGGCGCACAGATACGCAGTATTTT.

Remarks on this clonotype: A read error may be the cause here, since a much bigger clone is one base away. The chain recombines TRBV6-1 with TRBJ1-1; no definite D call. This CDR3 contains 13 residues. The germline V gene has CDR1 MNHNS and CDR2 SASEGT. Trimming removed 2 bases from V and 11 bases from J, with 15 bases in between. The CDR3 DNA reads TGTGCCAGCAGTGAAAGGAACGGTCGGTGGGCTTTCTTT. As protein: CASSERNGRWAFF.

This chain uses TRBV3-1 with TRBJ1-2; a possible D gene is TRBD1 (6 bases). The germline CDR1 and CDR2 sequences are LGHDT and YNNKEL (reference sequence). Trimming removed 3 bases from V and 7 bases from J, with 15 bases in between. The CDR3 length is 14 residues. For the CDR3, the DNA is TGTGCCAGCAGCCAGATGCTCTCCAGGGGTGGCTACACCTTC. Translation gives CASSQMLSRGGYTF.

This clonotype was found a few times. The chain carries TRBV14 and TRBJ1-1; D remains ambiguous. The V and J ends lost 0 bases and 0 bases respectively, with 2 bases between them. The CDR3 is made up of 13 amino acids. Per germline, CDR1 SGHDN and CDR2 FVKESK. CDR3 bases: TGTGCCAGCAGCCAAGATATGAACACTGAAGCTTTCTTT. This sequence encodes CASSQDMNTEAFF.

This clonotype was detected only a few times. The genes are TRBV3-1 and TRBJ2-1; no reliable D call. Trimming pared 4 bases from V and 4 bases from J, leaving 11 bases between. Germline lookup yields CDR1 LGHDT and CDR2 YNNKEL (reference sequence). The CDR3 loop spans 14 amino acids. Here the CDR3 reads CASSPSIGYNEQFF. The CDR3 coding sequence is TGTGCCAGCAGCCCCTCGATCGGGTACAATGAGCAGTTCTTC.

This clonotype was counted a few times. The CDR3 spells CASNPGGLATGANVLTF. The CDR3 DNA reads TGCGCCAGCAACCCAGGGGGACTAGCGACTGGGGCCAACGTCCTGACTTTC. The chain couples TRBV5-1 to TRBJ2-6; TRBD2 aligns across 10 bases. The CDR3 loop spans 17 amino acids. CDR1 is SGHRS and CDR2 is YFSETQ in the germline V gene. V shed 6 bases and J 2 bases; nucleotides not matched to a gene: 8.

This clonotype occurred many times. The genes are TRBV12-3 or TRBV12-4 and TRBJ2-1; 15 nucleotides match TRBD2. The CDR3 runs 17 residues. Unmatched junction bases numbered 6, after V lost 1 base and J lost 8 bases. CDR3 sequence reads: CASSLGTSGGARDEQFF. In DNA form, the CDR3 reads TGTGCCAGCAGTTTAGGGACTAGCGGGGGGGCCAGGGATGAGCAGTTCTTC.

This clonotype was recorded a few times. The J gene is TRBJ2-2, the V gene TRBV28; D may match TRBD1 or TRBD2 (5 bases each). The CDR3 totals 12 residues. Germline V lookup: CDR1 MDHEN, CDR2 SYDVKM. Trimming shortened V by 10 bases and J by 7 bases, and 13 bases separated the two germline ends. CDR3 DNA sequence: TGTGCCATCACACGGGGCGGCGGGGAGCTGTTTTTT. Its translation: CAITRGGGELFF. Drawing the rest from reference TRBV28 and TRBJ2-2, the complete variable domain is DVKVTQSSRYLVKRTGEKVFLECVQDMDHENMFWYRQDPGLGLRLIYFSYDVKMKEKGDIPEGYSVSREKKERFSLILESASTNQTSMYLCAITRGGGELFFGEGSRLTVL.